The 4 T cell receptor beta chains presented below share a single source sample, sequenced in a study of beta chain features in type 1 diabetes. General observations from the study: Researchers report that Type 1 diabetes patients had moderately but significantly shorter TCRB CDR3s across all four CD4+ subsets.

Of the isolated RNA, all was reverse transcribed, and so the sequenced material was expressed TCRB transcripts. Data came from immunoSEQ multiplex PCR; TCRdb stores just in-frame clones and leaves some out. The sample has roughly 350,000 clones, 8% to 10% seen once. These receptors have no identified antigens. The sequencing input was central memory CD4+ T cells from blood. All receptors derive from a young man with type 1 diabetes.

This clone was seen only a few times. V usage is TRBV10-3 and J usage is TRBJ1-1, with 9 bases aligning to TRBD1. CDR3 length: 14 residues. V was pared by 8 bases and J by 1 base, with 5 bases of the junction left unmatched. Looked up from germline, CDR1 is ENHRY and CDR2 is SYGVKD. CDR3 sequence (DNA): TGTGCCATCCGGGACAGGGCTTGGAACACTGAAGCTTTCTTT. Amino acid sequence: CAIRDRAWNTEAFF.

In this sample, this clone turned up many times. The V gene is TRBV7-2, the J gene TRBJ2-7; possibly TRBD1 or TRBD2 for D (5 bases each). This CDR3 has 13 amino acids. Germline V gene lookup returns CDR1 SGHTA and CDR2 FQGNSA. Deletions cut 4 bases from V and 2 bases from J, with 9 bases between. The CDR3 nucleotides read TGTGCCAGCAGCTACTCGGGACCCTACGAGCAGTACTTC. It is translated as CASSYSGPYEQYF.

This clone showed up just a few times. The chain recombines TRBV30 with TRBJ1-5; D not resolved. Trimming shortened V by 0 bases and J by 0 bases, and 9 bases separated the two germline ends. The germline gives CDR1 GTSNPN, CDR2 SVGIG (reference sequence). The CDR3 is 15 residues long. CDR3 sequence reads: CAWSVWRYSNQPQHF. The CDR3 DNA sequence: TGTGCCTGGAGTGTATGGCGTTATAGCAATCAGCCCCAGCATTTT.

The rearrangement joins TRBV30 to TRBJ2-7; D call uncertain. CDR1 is GTSNPN, CDR2 SVGIG, per germline (reference sequence). Deletions cut 0 bases from V and 3 bases from J, with 9 bases between. The CDR3 spans 13 residues. This chain's CDR3 is CAWSVGSFYEQYF. The CDR3 region has the DNA TGTGCCTGGAGTGTAGGCAGTTTCTACGAGCAGTACTTC.